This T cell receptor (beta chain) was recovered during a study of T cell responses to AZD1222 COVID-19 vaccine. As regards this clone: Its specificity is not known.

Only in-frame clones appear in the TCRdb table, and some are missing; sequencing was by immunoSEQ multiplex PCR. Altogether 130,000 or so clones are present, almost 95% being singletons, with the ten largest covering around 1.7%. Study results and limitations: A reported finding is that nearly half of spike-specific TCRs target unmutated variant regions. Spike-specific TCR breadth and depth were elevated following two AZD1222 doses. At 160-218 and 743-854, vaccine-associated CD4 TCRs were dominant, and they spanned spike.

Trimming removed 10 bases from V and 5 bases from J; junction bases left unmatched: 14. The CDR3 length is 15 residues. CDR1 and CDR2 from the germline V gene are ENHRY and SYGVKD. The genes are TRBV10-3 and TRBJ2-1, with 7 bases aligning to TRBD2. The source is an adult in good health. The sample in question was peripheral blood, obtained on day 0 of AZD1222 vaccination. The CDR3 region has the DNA TGTGCCACGGGGGGACGGACTGTACACGACAATGAGCAGTTCTTC. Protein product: CATGGRTVHDNEQFF.